Below are 23 T cell receptor beta chains sequenced from a single sample in a study of stem cell transplantation in POMP-related autoinflammatory disease. The assay was immunoSEQ multiplex PCR, and TCRdb's table has in-frame clones only and misses some. Of about 2,200 clones in the sample, around 86% were seen once. The sample here was Tregs from PBMCs, taken after stem cell transplantation. These receptors were obtained from a human patient with POMP-related autoinflammation and immune dysregulation (PRAID). The graft donor may have given rise to some T cells.

This chain joins TRBV6-5 and TRBJ2-4, with D possibly matching TRBD1 (5 bases). This CDR3 comprises 14 residues. Trimming cost V 5 bases and J 1 base, with 9 bases left between them. Germline V CDR1 and CDR2: MNHEY, SVGAGI. The CDR3 DNA sequence: TGTGCCAGCAGTCCCAGGGTGGCCAAAAACATTCAGTACTTC. Its protein is CASSPRVAKNIQYF.

This chain links TRBV5-1 with TRBJ1-3; TRBD1 agrees at 7 bases. V shed 4 bases, J shed 0 bases, and the junction held 1 base outside the gene matches. Germline V gene sequence: CDR1 SGHRS, CDR2 YFSETQ. This CDR3 contains 14 residues. CDR3 loop: CASSRDSSGNTIYF. In DNA, the CDR3 is TGCGCCAGCAGCCGGGACAGCTCTGGAAACACCATATATTTT.

This sequence joins TRBV11-2 and TRBJ1-1; D unresolved. V lost 6 bases and J 8 bases, leaving 16 bases between the germline ends. This CDR3 contains 13 residues. Germline lookup yields CDR1 SGHAT and CDR2 FQNNGV. CDR3 in amino acids: CASRPHQTGEAFF. The CDR3 coding sequence is TGTGCCAGCAGACCTCACCAGACGGGAGAAGCTTTCTTT.

The rearrangement links TRBV5-1 to TRBJ2-7; 8 bases line up with TRBD1. CDR1 and CDR2 from the germline V gene are SGHRS and YFSETQ. This CDR3 region has 14 residues. Germline trimming cut 0 bases from V and 9 bases from J; bases unmatched to any gene: 8. The CDR3 DNA sequence: TGCGCCAGCAGCTTGGCCACGGACAGGGTGGGGCAGTACTTC. Amino acid sequence: CASSLATDRVGQYF.

About this clone itself: The identical CDR3 is also encoded by other nucleotide sequences in the sample. The chain has TRBV4-1 and TRBJ2-7, with TRBD2 matching over 8 bases. There are 14 residues in the CDR3. Germline trimming cut 1 base from V and 5 bases from J; bases unmatched to any gene: 4. The V gene's germline CDR1 is MGHRA and CDR2 YSYEKL. The CDR3 bases are TGCGCCAGCAGCCAAGCGGCGGGGGGCCACGAGCAGTACTTC. Its translation is CASSQAAGGHEQYF.

This clone has a handful of counts. The chain couples TRBV5-1 to TRBJ2-5, with unresolved D. With 0 bases removed from V and 5 bases from J, the gap between germline ends came to 11 bases. This CDR3 contains 14 residues. Germline loops: CDR1 SGHRS, CDR2 YFSETQ. The CDR3 loop reads CASSLGGLGETQYF. DNA for the CDR3: TGCGCCAGCAGCTTGGGGGGTCTGGGGGAGACCCAGTACTTC.

This chain uses TRBV27 with TRBJ1-1, with a tentative D call TRBD1 (5 bases). V was pared by 7 bases and J by 0 bases, with 9 bases between. Germline V gene lookup returns CDR1 MNHEY and CDR2 SMNVEV (reference sequence). This CDR3 comprises 13 residues. The CDR3 loop is CASKGLLNTEAFF. CDR3 nucleotides: TGTGCCAGCAAGGGACTCCTGAACACTGAAGCTTTCTTT.

The V call is TRBV6-6, the J call TRBJ2-6; D gene unclear. V lost 2 bases to trimming and J lost 1 base, with 9 bases between them. The V gene's germline CDR1 is MNHNY and CDR2 SVGAGI (reference sequence). The CDR3 contains 16 residues. The CDR3 bases are TGTGCCAGCAGTTACCCCAAACCTTCTGGGGCCAACGTCCTGACTTTC. This sequence encodes CASSYPKPSGANVLTF.

The chain links TRBV11-2 to TRBJ1-1; D is uncertain. This CDR3 is built from 12 residues. CDR1 SGHAT and CDR2 FQNNGV come from the germline V gene. Trimming shortened V by 5 bases and J by 8 bases, and 12 bases separated the two germline ends. CDR3 DNA: TGTGCCAGCAGCCAAGAAGAGTCCGAAGCTTTCTTT. This sequence encodes CASSQEESEAFF.

The chain combines TRBV19 with TRBJ1-4; tentatively, D is TRBD1 (5 bases). This CDR3 is 14 amino acids long. V lost 7 bases and J 7 bases, leaving 16 bases between the germline ends. CDR1 LNHDA and CDR2 SQIVND come from the germline V gene (reference sequence). CDR3: CASKQGVYAEKLFF. CDR3 sequence (DNA): TGTGCCAGTAAACAAGGGGTATACGCTGAAAAACTGTTTTTT.

V usage is TRBV5-1 and J usage is TRBJ2-7; 9 nucleotides agree with TRBD1. This CDR3 is 15 amino acids long. Germline loops: CDR1 SGHRS, CDR2 YFSETQ. V lost 0 bases and J lost 3; bases outside the gene matches: 4. The CDR3 DNA reads as TGCGCCAGCAGCTTGGCCCCGGGACAGGGCTACGAGCAGTACTTC. It is translated as CASSLAPGQGYEQYF.

The chain combines TRBV29-1 with TRBJ2-5; weak D call: TRBD1 (7 bases). Per the germline V gene, CDR1 is SQVTM and CDR2 is ANQGSEA. V lost 1 base and J lost 5, with 11 bases in between. The length of the CDR3 is 13 residues. The CDR3 nucleotides read TGCAGCGTTGAAGGACAGGGACTGGAGACCCAGTACTTC. Protein: CSVEGQGLETQYF.

J is TRBJ1-6 and V is TRBV6-2 or TRBV6-3; no clear D. CDR1 and CDR2 (germline): MNHEY, SVGEGT. Trimming shortened V by 2 bases and J by 3 bases, and 14 bases separated the two germline ends. This CDR3 is built from 17 residues. CDR3: CASSYAPRVRYNSPLHF. For the CDR3, the DNA is TGTGCCAGCAGTTACGCCCCCCGGGTCCGCTATAATTCACCCCTCCACTTT.

The chain has TRBV30 and TRBJ2-7, with 8 bases lining up with TRBD1. The CDR3 consists of 13 residues. CDR1 and CDR2 (germline): GTSNPN, SVGIG (reference sequence). With V trimmed by 4 bases and J by 2 bases, 4 bases remained unmatched. As DNA, the CDR3 is TGTGCCTGGACCATGGACAGGGCCTACGAGCAGTACTTC. This sequence encodes CAWTMDRAYEQYF. The full variable domain, its missing parts supplied by reference TRBV30 and TRBJ2-7, is SQTIHQWPATLVQPVGSPLSLECTVEGTSNPNLYWYRQAAGRGLQLLFYSVGIGQISSEVPQNLSASRPQDRQFILSSKKLLLSDSGFYLCAWTMDRAYEQYFGPGTRLTVT.

The J gene is TRBJ2-2, the V gene TRBV6-5; TRBD1 is a possible D gene (6 bases). The CDR3 loop spans 15 amino acids. V gave up 1 base and J gave up 4 bases, with 10 bases separating them. In germline, CDR1 is MNHEY, CDR2 SVGAGI. The CDR3 loop reads CASSYFGQSTGELFF. CDR3 bases: TGTGCCAGCAGTTACTTTGGACAGTCCACCGGGGAGCTGTTTTTT.

V and J are TRBV5-1 and TRBJ2-1, with a possible D match to TRBD2 (5 bases). The CDR3 runs to 15 residues. V dropped 0 bases and J dropped 6 bases, with 13 bases sitting between them. Germline loops: CDR1 SGHRS, CDR2 YFSETQ. Written as DNA, the CDR3 is TGCGCCAGCAGCTTGGGAGGGTCCTTGGCCAATGAGCAGTTCTTC. Its protein product is CASSLGGSLANEQFF.

The V and J genes are TRBV7-2 and TRBJ2-2; maybe TRBD2 (6 bases). Looked up from germline, CDR1 is SGHTA and CDR2 is FQGNSA. CDR3 length: 16 amino acids. The V end was cut by 1 base, the J end by 2 bases, with 11 bases between. In DNA, the CDR3 is TGTGCCAGCAGCTTAGGAGGAGGGCTAAACACCGGGGAGCTGTTTTTT. Translation: CASSLGGGLNTGELFF.

This chain joins TRBV7-6 and TRBJ2-7; 9 bases map to TRBD2. With V trimmed by 5 bases and J by 7 bases, 12 bases remained unmatched. Germline CDR1 reads SGHVS; CDR2 reads FNYEAQ. The CDR3 contains 15 residues. For the CDR3, the DNA is TGTGCCAGCAGCCCGTCTCGAGCGGGAGGACGGGAGCAGTACTTC. It encodes CASSPSRAGGREQYF.

This rearrangement joins TRBV7-9 to TRBJ1-2; no definite D call. This CDR3 contains 14 residues. Trimming shortened V by 8 bases and J by 5 bases, and 18 bases separated the two germline ends. Germline assignment: CDR1 SEHNR and CDR2 FQNEAQ (reference sequence). CDR3 sequence (DNA): TGTGCCAGCCCGACGCCCGTATACCCTTATGGCTACACCTTC. The encoded protein is CASPTPVYPYGYTF. Full variable domain (remainder filled in from reference TRBV7-9 and TRBJ1-2): DTGVSQNPRHKITKRGQNVTFRCDPISEHNRLYWYRQTLGQGPEFLTYFQNEAQLEKSRLLSDRFSAERPKGSFSTLEIQRTEQGDSAMYLCASPTPVYPYGYTFGSGTRLTVV.

The chain has TRBV6-6 and TRBJ2-1; D unclear. The V end lost 2 bases, the J end lost 12 bases, and 11 bases lay between the germline ends. CDR3 length equals 12 residues. Looked up from germline, CDR1 is MNHNY and CDR2 is SVGAGI (reference sequence). This chain's CDR3 is CASSYDGGRQFF. The CDR3 DNA reads as TGTGCCAGCAGTTACGATGGTGGACGGCAGTTCTTC.

The chain combines TRBV15 with TRBJ1-2; D uncertain. This CDR3 has 14 residues. Germline loops: CDR1 LNHNV, CDR2 YYDKDF (reference sequence). V lost 0 bases, J lost 2 bases, and 7 bases lay in between. The CDR3 DNA sequence: TGTGCCACCAGCAGAGATACCAGCAACTATGGCTACACCTTC. It yields the protein CATSRDTSNYGYTF. The whole variable domain, filled in from reference TRBV15 and TRBJ1-2, reads DAMVIQNPRYQVTQFGKPVTLSCSQTLNHNVMYWYQQKSSQAPKLLFHYYDKDFNNEADTPDNFQSRRPNTSFCFLDIRSPGLGDTAMYLCATSRDTSNYGYTFGSGTRLTVV.

CDR3 amino acids: CASSLGAGHEQFF. The CDR3 DNA reads as TGCGCCAGCAGCTTGGGGGCGGGGCATGAGCAGTTCTTC. This chain connects TRBV5-1 to TRBJ2-1; maybe TRBD2 (6 bases). The germline gives CDR1 SGHRS, CDR2 YFSETQ. V lost 0 bases, J lost 8 bases, and 9 bases lay in between. The CDR3 extends over 13 amino acids.

This chain joins TRBV19 and TRBJ2-6; a possible D gene is TRBD1 (6 bases). Deletions cut 6 bases from V and 4 bases from J, with 13 bases between. The germline gives CDR1 LNHDA, CDR2 SQIVND (reference sequence). The CDR3 loop spans 15 amino acids. The CDR3 reads CASSSTGNGANVLTF. In DNA, the CDR3 is TGTGCCAGTAGCTCCACAGGGAACGGGGCCAACGTCCTGACTTTC.